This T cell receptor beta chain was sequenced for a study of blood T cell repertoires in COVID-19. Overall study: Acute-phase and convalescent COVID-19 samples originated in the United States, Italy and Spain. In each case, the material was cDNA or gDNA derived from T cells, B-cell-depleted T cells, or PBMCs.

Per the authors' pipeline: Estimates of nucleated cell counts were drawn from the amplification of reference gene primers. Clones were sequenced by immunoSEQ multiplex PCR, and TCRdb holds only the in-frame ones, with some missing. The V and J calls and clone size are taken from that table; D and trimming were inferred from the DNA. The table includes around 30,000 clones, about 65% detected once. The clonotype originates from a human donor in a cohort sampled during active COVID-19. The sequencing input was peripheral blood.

In nucleotides, the CDR3 is TGTGCCAGCAGCTTAGGGTATGGAGCGGAATACAATGAGCAGTTCTTC. Its translation: CASSLGYGAEYNEQFF. The V and J genes are TRBV11-2 and TRBJ2-1; D may be TRBD2 (5 bases). The V and J ends lost 1 base and 4 bases respectively, with 14 bases between them. In germline, CDR1 is SGHAT, CDR2 FQNNGV. The CDR3 is 16 residues long.